This TCR beta chain was found in a study of Tregs in tolerant kidney transplant recipients. Study-wide results and limits: The small number of patients limits these findings pending further validation. Changing PCR primers prevented nucleotide comparison between some patients' samples. No direct test of biological reproducibility was done here.

Comments on this clone: The antigen remains undetermined. The read stops 3 residues short of the end of the CDR3; the missing end is completed from the germline J gene.

Only in-frame clones appear in the TCRdb table, and some are missing; sequencing was by immunoSEQ multiplex PCR. This sample contains tens of thousands of clones. Thawed PBMCs were FACS-sorted into unstimulated CD4+CD25+CD127- regulatory T cells, CD4+CD25- non-regulatory cells, CD4 and CD8 cells. Trimming took 6 bases from V and 4 from J; bases not matched to a gene: 7. Germline CDR1 reads LNHDA; CDR2 reads SQIVND (reference sequence). The CDR3 is 15 residues long. This sequence was found in a human donor who received a combined kidney and bone marrow transplant. The V and J genes are TRBV19 and TRBJ2-7; 12 nucleotides line up with TRBD2. The material sequenced was CD8+ T cells from blood, taken before the transplant. The covered CDR3 bases are TGTGCCAGTAGCGTCACTAGCGGGAGGTTTTACGAG. It codes for CASSVTSGRFYE. The entire CDR3 reads CASSVTSGRFYEQYF.